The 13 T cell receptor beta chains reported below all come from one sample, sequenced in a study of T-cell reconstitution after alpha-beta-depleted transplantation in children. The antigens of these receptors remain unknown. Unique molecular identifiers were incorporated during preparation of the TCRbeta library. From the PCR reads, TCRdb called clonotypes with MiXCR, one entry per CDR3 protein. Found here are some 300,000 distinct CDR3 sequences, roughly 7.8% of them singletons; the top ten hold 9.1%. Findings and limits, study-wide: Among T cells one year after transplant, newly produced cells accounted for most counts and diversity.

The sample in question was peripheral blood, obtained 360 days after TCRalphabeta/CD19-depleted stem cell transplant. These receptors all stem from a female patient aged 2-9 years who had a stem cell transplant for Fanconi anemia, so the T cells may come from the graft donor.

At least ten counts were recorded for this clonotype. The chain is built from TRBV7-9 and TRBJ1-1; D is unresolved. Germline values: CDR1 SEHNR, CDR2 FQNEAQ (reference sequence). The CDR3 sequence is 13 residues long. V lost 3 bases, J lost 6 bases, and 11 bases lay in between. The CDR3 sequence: CASSLAGGPEAFF. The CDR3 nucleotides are TGTGCCAGCAGCTTGGCAGGCGGTCCTGAAGCTTTCTTT.

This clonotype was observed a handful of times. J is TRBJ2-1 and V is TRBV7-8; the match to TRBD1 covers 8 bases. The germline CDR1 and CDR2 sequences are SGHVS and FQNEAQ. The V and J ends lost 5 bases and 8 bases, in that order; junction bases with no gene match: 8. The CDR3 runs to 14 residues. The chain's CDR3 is CASSPLDREDEQFF. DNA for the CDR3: TGTGCCAGCAGCCCGTTGGACAGGGAAGATGAGCAGTTCTTC.

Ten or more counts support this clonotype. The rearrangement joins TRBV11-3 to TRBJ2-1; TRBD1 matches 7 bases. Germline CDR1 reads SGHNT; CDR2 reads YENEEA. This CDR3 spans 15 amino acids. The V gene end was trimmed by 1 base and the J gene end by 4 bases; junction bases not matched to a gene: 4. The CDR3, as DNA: TGTGCCAGCAGCTTAGGACAGGGAAATTACAATGAGCAGTTCTTC. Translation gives CASSLGQGNYNEQFF.

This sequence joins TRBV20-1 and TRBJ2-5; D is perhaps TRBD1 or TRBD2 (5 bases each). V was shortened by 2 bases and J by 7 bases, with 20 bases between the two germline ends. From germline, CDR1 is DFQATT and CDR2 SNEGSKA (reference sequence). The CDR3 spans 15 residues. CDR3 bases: TGCAGTGCTAGACCTCCGGGACGGCAGGAAGGGACCCAGTACTTC. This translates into CSARPPGRQEGTQYF.

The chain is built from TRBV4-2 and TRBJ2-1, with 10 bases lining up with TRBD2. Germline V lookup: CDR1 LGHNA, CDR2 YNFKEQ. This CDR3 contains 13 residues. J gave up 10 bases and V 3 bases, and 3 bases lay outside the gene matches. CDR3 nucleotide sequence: TGTGCCAGCAGCCAGCCGGGACTAGCGGAGCAGTTCTTC. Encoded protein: CASSQPGLAEQFF.

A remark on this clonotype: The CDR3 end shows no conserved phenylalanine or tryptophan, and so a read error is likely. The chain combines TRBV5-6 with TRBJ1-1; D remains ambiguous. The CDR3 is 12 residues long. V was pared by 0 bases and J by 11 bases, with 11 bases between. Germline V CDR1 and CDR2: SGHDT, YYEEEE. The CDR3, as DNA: TGTGCCAGCAGCTTGGTCCTAGGAGGGGCTTTCTAT. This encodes CASSLVLGGAFY.

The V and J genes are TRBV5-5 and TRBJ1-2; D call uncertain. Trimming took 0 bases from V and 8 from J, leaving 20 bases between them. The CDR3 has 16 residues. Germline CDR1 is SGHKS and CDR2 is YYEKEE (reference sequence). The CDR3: CASSLGAFLGGTGYTF. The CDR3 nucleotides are TGTGCCAGCAGCTTGGGGGCGTTCCTAGGAGGAACAGGCTACACCTTC.

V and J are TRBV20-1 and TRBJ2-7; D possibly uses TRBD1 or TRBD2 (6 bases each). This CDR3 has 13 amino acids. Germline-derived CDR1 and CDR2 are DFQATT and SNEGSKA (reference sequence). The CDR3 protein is CSLGGTSPYEQYF. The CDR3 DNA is TGCAGCCTAGGGGGGACCTCACCCTACGAGCAGTACTTC.

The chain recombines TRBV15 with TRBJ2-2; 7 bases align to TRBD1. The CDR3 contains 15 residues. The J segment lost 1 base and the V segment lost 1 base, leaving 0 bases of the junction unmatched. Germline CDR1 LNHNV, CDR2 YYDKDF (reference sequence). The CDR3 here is CATSRGQGNTGELFF. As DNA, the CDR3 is TGTGCCACCAGCAGAGGACAGGGGAACACCGGGGAGCTGTTTTTT.

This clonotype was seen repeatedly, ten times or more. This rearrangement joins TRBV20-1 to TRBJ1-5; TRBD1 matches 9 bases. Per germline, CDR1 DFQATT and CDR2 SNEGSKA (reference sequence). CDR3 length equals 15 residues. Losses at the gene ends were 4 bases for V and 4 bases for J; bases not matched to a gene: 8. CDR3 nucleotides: TGCAGTGCTACGGGGCGACAGGGGGGGAATCAGCCCCAGCATTTT. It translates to CSATGRQGGNQPQHF.

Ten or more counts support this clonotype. This chain's CDR3 is CASRAPGGDPNTEAFF. CDR3 nucleotide sequence: TGTGCCAGCAGGGCACCAGGGGGCGATCCGAACACTGAAGCTTTCTTT. The chain employs TRBV28 and TRBJ1-1; 8 bases line up with TRBD1. Trimming cost V 6 bases and J 1 base; bases outside gene matches: 10. Germline assignment: CDR1 MDHEN and CDR2 SYDVKM. This CDR3 is built from 16 residues.

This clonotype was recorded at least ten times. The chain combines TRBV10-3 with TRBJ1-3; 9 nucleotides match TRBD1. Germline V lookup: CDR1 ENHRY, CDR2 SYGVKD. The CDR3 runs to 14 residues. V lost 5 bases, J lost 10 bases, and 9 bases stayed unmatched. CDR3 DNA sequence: TGTGCCATCAGTCCCCTCACGGGACAGGGTACCATATATTTT. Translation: CAISPLTGQGTIYF.

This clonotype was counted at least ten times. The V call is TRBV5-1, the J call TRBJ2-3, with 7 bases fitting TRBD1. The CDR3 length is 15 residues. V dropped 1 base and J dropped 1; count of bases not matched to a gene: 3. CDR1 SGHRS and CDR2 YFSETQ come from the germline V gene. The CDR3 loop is CASSLRGPGTDTQYF. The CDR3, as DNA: TGCGCCAGCAGCTTGAGGGGGCCGGGCACAGATACGCAGTATTTT.